These 22 T cell receptor beta chains were all obtained from the same sample, sequenced in a study of cytomegalovirus exposure and HLA in healthy donors. The PCR ran on 60 Vbeta and 13 Jbeta primers. TCRdb's copy holds only in-frame clones and misses some; the assay was immunoSEQ multiplex PCR. The sample lists 200,000 to 250,000 clones, approximately 82% occurring once. The sequenced material came from PBMCs. All receptors come from a woman in her thirties or forties in good health and CMV-seronegative.

There are a few counts of this clone. The chain recombines TRBV6-1 with TRBJ2-3; possibly TRBD2 for D (5 bases). This CDR3 contains 14 residues. CDR1 is MNHNS and CDR2 is SASEGT in the germline V gene. The V end lost 6 bases, the J end lost 1 base, and 11 bases lay between the germline ends. CDR3 loop: CASRPGWGTDTQYF. The CDR3 bases are TGTGCCAGCAGGCCGGGATGGGGCACAGATACGCAGTATTTT.

The CDR3 region has the DNA TGTGCCAGCAGGGAACAGGGGAATGGCTACACCTTC. This translates into CASREQGNGYTF. The rearrangement joins TRBV25-1 to TRBJ1-2; 7 bases fit TRBD1. CDR3 length: 12 amino acids. After removal of 6 bases from V and 6 bases from J, the junction contained 4 bases not matched to a gene. Germline CDR1 is MGHDK and CDR2 is SYGVNS.

The CDR3 DNA follows: TGTGCCAGCAGTCTCCGGGACAGGGCAGGTTCCTACAATGAGCAGTTCTTC. Translation gives CASSLRDRAGSYNEQFF. This sequence joins TRBV28 and TRBJ2-1, with 9 bases matching TRBD1. The germline V gene encodes CDR1 MDHEN and CDR2 SYDVKM. Trimming at V came to 5 bases and at J to 1 base, leaving 9 bases not matched to a gene. This CDR3 has 17 amino acids.

The gene calls are TRBV4-3 and TRBJ2-5; 7 nucleotides align to TRBD1. The DNA end favors TRBJ2-7, so the J call may be wrong. This CDR3 has 15 residues. Germline lookup yields CDR1 LGHNA and CDR2 YSLEER. DNA for the CDR3: TGCGCCAGCAGCCTGGACAGGCGATCTTTCTACGAGCAGTACTTC. Protein sequence: CASSLDRRSFYEQYF.

V is TRBV2 and J is TRBJ2-7, with 7 bases fitting TRBD2. The V gene end was trimmed by 4 bases and the J gene end by 3 bases; junction bases not matched to a gene: 3. This CDR3 region has 13 residues. Per germline, CDR1 SNHLY and CDR2 FYNNEI. CDR3 sequence: CASSGRGDYEQYF. Here the CDR3 DNA reads TGTGCCAGCAGTGGCCGGGGGGACTACGAGCAGTACTTC.

V and J are TRBV4-2 and TRBJ2-7; possible D gene TRBD1, 5 bases. Trimming pared 5 bases from V and 4 bases from J, leaving 15 bases between. Germline lookup yields CDR1 LGHNA and CDR2 YNFKEQ. CDR3 size: 14 residues. The CDR3 region has the DNA TGTGCCAGCAGCAAACAAAATCAGGGATACGAGCAGTACTTC. Its translation: CASSKQNQGYEQYF.

The V call is TRBV6-5, the J call TRBJ2-5, with D tentatively TRBD1 (5 bases). This CDR3 is built from 15 residues. V dropped 0 bases and J dropped 7 bases, with 15 bases sitting between them. Germline V gene data show CDR1 as MNHEY and CDR2 as SVGAGI. The CDR3 here is CASSYSSGVRGTQYF. For the CDR3, the DNA is TGTGCCAGCAGTTACTCGAGTGGGGTAAGGGGGACCCAGTACTTC.

This clone has just one count. The gene calls are TRBV19 and TRBJ1-1; weak D call: TRBD1 (6 bases). Deletions cut 5 bases from V and 5 bases from J, with 15 bases between. This CDR3 contains 14 residues. In germline, CDR1 is LNHDA, CDR2 SQIVND (reference sequence). This CDR3 is CASSFTGRHTEAFF. CDR3 in DNA: TGTGCCAGTAGTTTCACAGGGCGGCATACTGAAGCTTTCTTT.

The chain is built from TRBV9 and TRBJ2-2; a weak D match, TRBD1 (5 bases). The CDR3 is made up of 17 amino acids. V was pared by 0 bases and J by 7 bases, with 19 bases between. The germline V gene has CDR1 SGDLS and CDR2 YYNGEE. CDR3 region: CASSVAGQGGPDGELFF. CDR3 bases: TGTGCCAGCAGCGTAGCTGGCCAGGGTGGTCCCGACGGGGAGCTGTTTTTT.

Notes on this clone: Other nucleotide sequences from this sample produce the same CDR3. The genes are TRBV25-1 and TRBJ1-2; D possibly corresponds to TRBD1 (6 bases). The germline gives CDR1 MGHDK, CDR2 SYGVNS. V was pared by 3 bases and J by 4 bases, with 9 bases between. This CDR3 has 13 residues. Here the CDR3 reads CASSEQGSYGYTF. The CDR3 DNA sequence: TGTGCCAGCAGTGAGCAGGGGTCCTATGGCTACACCTTC.

V and J are TRBV9 and TRBJ1-2; 7 bases match TRBD1. The CDR3 covers 14 residues. Germline CDR1 SGDLS, CDR2 YYNGEE. Unmatched junction bases numbered 5, after V lost 4 bases and J lost 2 bases. The CDR3 sequence is CASSHPGGNYGYTF. The CDR3 coding sequence is TGTGCCAGCAGCCATCCAGGGGGAAACTATGGCTACACCTTC.

This chain links TRBV11-2 with TRBJ1-5, with D possibly TRBD1 on 5 matching bases. CDR3 length equals 14 residues. V was cut by 0 bases and J by 7 bases, with 10 bases left in between. CDR1 is SGHAT and CDR2 is FQNNGV in the germline V gene. The CDR3 DNA reads TGTGCCAGCAGCTTAGATCCGGGGGGACAGCCCCAGCATTTT. This sequence encodes CASSLDPGGQPQHF.

The V call is TRBV7-2, the J call TRBJ2-5; D is uncertain. CDR3 size: 15 residues. CDR1 and CDR2 (germline): SGHTA, FQGNSA. Trimming removed 2 bases from V and 2 bases from J, with 12 bases in between. The CDR3, as DNA: TGTGCCAGCAGCTTAAGCTCTAGACCACAAGAGACCCAGTACTTC. It codes for CASSLSSRPQETQYF.

The chain links TRBV28 to TRBJ1-2, with TRBD1 identical over 11 bases. Losses at the gene ends were 9 bases for V and 7 bases for J; bases not matched to a gene: 7. The CDR3 has 13 residues. The germline V gene has CDR1 MDHEN and CDR2 SYDVKM. In DNA, the CDR3 is TGTGCCAGTGGTGGGACAGGGGGGGGTGGCTACACCTTC. The encoded protein is CASGGTGGGGYTF.

The rearrangement uses TRBV5-4 and TRBJ1-1; D is uncertain. This CDR3 has 16 amino acids. The germline gives CDR1 SGHNT, CDR2 YYREEE (reference sequence). The V and J ends lost 0 bases and 4 bases respectively, with 16 bases between them. CDR3 sequence: CASSLGEGWLTTEAFF. The CDR3 nucleotides read TGTGCCAGCAGCTTGGGGGAGGGTTGGCTGACCACTGAAGCTTTCTTT. The variable domain in full, completed from reference TRBV5-4 and TRBJ1-1, reads ETGVTQSPTHLIKTRGQQVTLRCSSQSGHNTVSWYQQALGQGPQFIFQYYREEENGRGNFPPRFSGLQFPNYSSELNVNALELDDSALYLCASSLGEGWLTTEAFFGQGTRLTVV.

The chain couples TRBV11-2 to TRBJ2-5; 7 bases match TRBD1. The CDR3 has 14 residues. The germline V gene has CDR1 SGHAT and CDR2 FQNNGV. V was pared by 2 bases and J by 7 bases, with 7 bases of the junction left unmatched. Written as DNA, the CDR3 is TGTGCCAGCAGCTTAAACAGGGGTGCGGGGACCCAGTACTTC. Protein: CASSLNRGAGTQYF.

V gene TRBV7-2 combines with J gene TRBJ2-7; 12 bases match TRBD2. The trim removed 1 base at V and 4 bases at J, leaving 5 bases unmatched. Germline CDR1 reads SGHTA; CDR2 reads FQGNSA. The CDR3 consists of 16 residues. The CDR3 region has the DNA TGTGCCAGCAGCTTAGACAGGACTAGCGGGAAGTACGAGCAGTACTTC. Protein product: CASSLDRTSGKYEQYF.

This clone has only a few counts. This sequence joins TRBV19 and TRBJ1-1; D perhaps matches TRBD1 (5 bases). V was trimmed by 2 bases and J by 7 bases, leaving 14 bases between them. The CDR3 is made up of 14 amino acids. In germline, CDR1 is LNHDA, CDR2 SQIVND (reference sequence). CDR3 bases: TGTGCCAGTAGTATATCGGCAGCTACAGGTGAAGCTTTCTTT. Protein sequence: CASSISAATGEAFF.

This sequence joins TRBV25-1 and TRBJ2-6, with 10 bases aligning to TRBD1. CDR1 and CDR2 (germline): MGHDK, SYGVNS. J was trimmed by 0 bases and V by 3 bases; bases with no gene match: 2. The CDR3 length is 17 residues. The CDR3 protein is CASSDRTGGSGANVLTF. The CDR3 nucleotides are TGTGCCAGCAGTGATCGGACAGGGGGCTCTGGGGCCAACGTCCTGACTTTC.

This clone was seen just once. This chain joins TRBV4-3 and TRBJ1-6; D is possibly TRBD1 (5 bases). The CDR3 has 17 residues. Germline V gives CDR1 LGHNA, CDR2 YSLEER. V dropped 0 bases and J dropped 10 bases, with 19 bases sitting between them. The CDR3 DNA reads TGCGCCAGCAGCCAAGAAATTCCAGGGTCCCTCCAATCACCCCTCCACTTT. As protein: CASSQEIPGSLQSPLHF.

J is TRBJ2-1 and V is TRBV6-5; 7 bases align to TRBD1. The CDR3 runs 16 residues. Germline CDR1 reads MNHEY; CDR2 reads SVGAGI. The J segment lost 7 bases and the V segment lost 3 bases, leaving 12 bases of the junction unmatched. CDR3 DNA: TGTGCCAGCAGTTATCTCCTGACAGGGCTGGGAAATGAGCAGTTCTTC. Translation: CASSYLLTGLGNEQFF.

The rearrangement links TRBV6-1 to TRBJ1-5, with D uncertain. The V gene's germline CDR1 is MNHNS and CDR2 SASEGT. CDR3 length equals 14 residues. Trimming cost V 8 bases and J 0 bases, with 11 bases left between them. CDR3 loop: CASLAANSNQPQHF. CDR3 in DNA: TGTGCCAGCTTGGCGGCAAATAGCAATCAGCCCCAGCATTTT.